This T cell receptor (beta chain) is from a study of tumor-infiltrating lymphocytes in primary liver carcinoma. Comment on this clonotype: The junction departs from the called germline gene at one end, perhaps through a read error.

The authors made TCR beta cDNA from 400 to 550 ng total RNA with a constant-region primer. Three nested multiplex PCR rounds, a slightly modified ARM-PCR method, built the TCR beta libraries. Running nine to ten cycles apiece, the first two PCR rounds relied on TRBV1-TRBV30 forward primers together with a C-beta reverse primer. TCRdb recomputed calls from the multiplex PCR reads with MiXCR, one row per CDR3 protein. The sample gives roughly 57,000 distinct CDR3 sequences, about three quarters of which show up once; roughly three fifths is in the top ten. The CDR3 covers 13 residues. Germline CDR1 reads MNHNS; CDR2 reads SASEGT. Each 20-30 mg portion of unsorted bulk tissue served as the source for co-extraction of RNA and DNA.

Sequenced input: liver tumor tissue from sampling region 2. Subset noted: tumor region T2, inferior pole. The receptor was isolated from a man between 40 and 49 years old with primary liver carcinoma and hepatitis B virus infection. The rearrangement links TRBV6-1 to TRBJ2-7, with D unresolved. Here the CDR3 DNA reads TGTGCCAGCAGTGAATGGGTTTTCTACGGGCAGTACTTC. This translates into CASSEWVFYGQYF.